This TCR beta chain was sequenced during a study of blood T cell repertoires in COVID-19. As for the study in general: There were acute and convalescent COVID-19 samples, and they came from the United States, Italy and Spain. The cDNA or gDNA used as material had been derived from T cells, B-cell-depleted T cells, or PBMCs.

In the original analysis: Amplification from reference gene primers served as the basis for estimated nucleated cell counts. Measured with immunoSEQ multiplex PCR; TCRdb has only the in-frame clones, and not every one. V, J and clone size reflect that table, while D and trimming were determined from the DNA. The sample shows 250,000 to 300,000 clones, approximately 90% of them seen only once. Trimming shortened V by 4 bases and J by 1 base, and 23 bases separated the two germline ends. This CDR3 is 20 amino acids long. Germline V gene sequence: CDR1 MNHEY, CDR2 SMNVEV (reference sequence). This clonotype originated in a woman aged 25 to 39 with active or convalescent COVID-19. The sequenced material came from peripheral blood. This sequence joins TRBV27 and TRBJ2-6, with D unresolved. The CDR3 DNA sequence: TGTGCCAGCAGTTCTCAGAGGAAGTTTGGCTCGGATTCTGGGGCCAACGTCCTGACTTTC. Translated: CASSSQRKFGSDSGANVLTF.